The T cell receptor beta chain under discussion was sequenced for a study of blood T cell repertoires in COVID-19. Turning to the study itself: Specimens from acute and convalescent COVID-19 originated in the United States, Italy and Spain.

Methods used by the authors: Scientists estimated how many nucleated cells there were by amplifying reference gene primers. TCRdb's copy holds only in-frame clones and misses some; the assay was immunoSEQ multiplex PCR. That table supplies the V and J calls and clone size; D and trimming were determined from the DNA. In the table there are around 260,000 clones, 80% to 90% of which are singletons. Looked up from germline, CDR1 is MNHNS and CDR2 is SASEGT. Germline trimming cut 3 bases from V and 6 bases from J; bases unmatched to any gene: 16. The CDR3 runs 17 residues. This receptor was obtained from a woman in her fifties or sixties who had recovered from COVID-19. The sample was peripheral blood. This chain uses TRBV6-1 with TRBJ1-1, with TRBD1 identical over 7 bases. Here the CDR3 reads CASSDGYDRALVAEAFF. CDR3 nucleotides: TGTGCCAGCAGTGATGGGTATGACAGGGCTCTTGTGGCTGAAGCTTTCTTT.